The rows below give T cell receptor beta chains drawn from one sample of a study of T-cell reconstitution after alpha-beta-depleted transplantation in children. In TCRdb, the PCR reads were re-called with MiXCR into one record per CDR3 protein. The sample has more than 550,000 distinct CDR3 sequences, roughly a tenth seen once. The sample in question was PBMCs from the stem cell graft donor, obtained from the stem cell graft. These receptor sequences come from a human donor who donated a stem cell graft to a child with acute myeloid leukemia. The CDR3 runs from the conserved cysteine through the conserved F or W. A D gene is named only where the DNA matches it firmly. Clone size is shown for a subset of rows, as once, few, many or a class of expanded clone.

j_call	clone_size	v_call	d_call	cdr3_aa	cdr3_nt
TRBJ1-1	-	TRBV29-1	-	CSVEEGYSNTEAFF	TGCAGCGTTGAAGAAGGGTACAGTAACACTGAAGCTTTCTTT
TRBJ2-5	many	TRBV7-6	TRBD1	CASSPTGTGETQYF	TGTGCCAGCAGCCCGACAGGGACGGGAGAGACCCAGTACTTC
TRBJ2-3	-	TRBV7-2	TRBD1	CASSLALGQGALDTQYF	TGTGCCAGCAGCTTAGCCCTCGGACAGGGCGCCCTAGATACGCAGTATTTT
TRBJ2-1	few	TRBV7-2	-	CASSPLSDGLPEQFF	TGTGCCAGCAGCCCCCTATCCGACGGACTACCTGAGCAGTTCTTC
TRBJ2-5	many	TRBV6-2/TRBV6-3	TRBD2	CASSRTSGSRETQYF	TGTGCCAGCAGTAGGACTAGCGGGAGTCGCGAGACCCAGTACTTC
TRBJ2-2	many	TRBV6-2/TRBV6-3	-	CASLNVGELFF	TGTGCCAGCCTCAACGTAGGGGAGCTGTTTTTT
TRBJ1-5	few	TRBV6-5	-	CASSPAGGLNQPQHF	TGTGCCAGCAGCCCGGCCGGGGGGCTCAATCAGCCCCAGCATTTT
TRBJ2-7	-	TRBV15	TRBD2	CATSFSHPGLAGGPYEQYF	TGTGCCACCAGCTTCTCACATCCGGGACTAGCGGGAGGGCCCTACGAGCAGTACTTC
TRBJ2-4	many	TRBV29-1	-	CSVEDINRIPGVAKNIQYF	TGCAGCGTTGAAGATATAAACCGGATCCCAGGGGTGGCCAAAAACATTCAGTACTTC
TRBJ2-3	-	TRBV6-2/TRBV6-3	TRBD2	CASSYRLAGGLRDTQYF	TGTGCCAGCAGTTACCGGCTAGCGGGAGGGTTAAGAGATACGCAGTATTTT
TRBJ2-7	-	TRBV20-1	-	CSARDSRLHEQYF	TGCAGTGCTAGAGACTCGCGCCTCCACGAGCAGTACTTC
TRBJ2-5	-	TRBV5-1	-	CASSSGAVGETQYF	TGCGCCAGCAGCTCTGGGGCCGTCGGGGAGACCCAGTACTTC
TRBJ2-7	many	TRBV20-1	-	CSARAEGKAYEQYF	TGCAGTGCTAGAGCGGAGGGTAAGGCCTACGAGCAGTACTTC
TRBJ2-5	few	TRBV6-2/TRBV6-3	TRBD2	CASSYEASSGRAGETQYF	TGTGCCAGCAGTTACGAGGCGTCTAGCGGGAGGGCCGGGGAGACCCAGTACTTC
TRBJ2-7	few	TRBV7-2	-	CASSPPVHYEQYF	TGTGCCAGCAGCCCACCGGTCCACTACGAGCAGTACTTC
TRBJ2-2	many	TRBV6-5	-	CASTTGQTNTGELFF	TGTGCCAGCACCACGGGGCAGACTAACACCGGGGAGCTGTTTTTT
TRBJ2-5	-	TRBV20-1	-	CSARAGVGQETQYF	TGCAGTGCTAGAGCGGGAGTAGGCCAAGAGACCCAGTACTTC
TRBJ2-3	-	TRBV11-1	TRBD2	CASSPGRSGLPAPDTQYF	TGTGCCAGCAGCCCAGGGCGATCGGGACTACCAGCCCCAGATACGCAGTATTTT
TRBJ1-5	-	TRBV5-4	-	CASSFMGSNQPQHF	TGTGCCAGCAGCTTTATGGGGTCGAATCAGCCCCAGCATTTT
TRBJ1-2	many	TRBV5-1	-	CASSLDTGRNYGYTF	TGCGCCAGCAGCCTGGACACGGGACGTAACTATGGCTACACCTTC
TRBJ2-5	-	TRBV5-1	TRBD1	CASSPGQGVEETQYF	TGCGCCAGCAGCCCGGGACAGGGTGTCGAGGAGACCCAGTACTTC
TRBJ2-1	many	TRBV29-1	-	CSASDGGIF	TGCAGCGCCTCTGACGGAGGAATCTTC
TRBJ1-5	many	TRBV28	-	CASSLRGGQPQHF	TGTGCCAGCAGTTTAAGGGGTGGCCAGCCCCAGCATTTT
TRBJ2-7	few	TRBV20-1	-	CSARVRLSYEQYF	TGCAGTGCTAGAGTGCGCCTCTCCTACGAGCAGTACTTC
TRBJ2-2	-	TRBV5-1	-	CASSQGGITGELFF	TGCGCCAGCAGCCAGGGAGGAATCACCGGGGAGCTGTTTTTT
TRBJ2-7	few	TRBV5-1	TRBD1	CASSRDRDAYEQYF	TGCGCCAGCAGCCGGGACAGGGACGCGTACGAGCAGTACTTC
TRBJ2-1	-	TRBV15	TRBD2	CATSLTWGLAGGWGLGNEQFF	TGTGCCACCAGCCTGACCTGGGGACTAGCGGGAGGCTGGGGCCTGGGCAATGAGCAGTTCTTC
TRBJ1-5	few	TRBV30	-	CAGVFYSNQPQHF	TGTGCAGGGGTTTTCTATAGCAATCAGCCCCAGCATTTT
TRBJ1-5	-	TRBV4-3	-	CASSQDGLGSWPQHF	TGCGCCAGCAGCCAAGATGGGTTGGGTAGTTGGCCCCAGCATTTT
TRBJ2-7	-	TRBV10-3	TRBD1	CAISNRDRGYEQYF	TGTGCCATCAGTAACCGGGACAGGGGTTACGAGCAGTACTTC
TRBJ1-1	few	TRBV6-5	TRBD1	CASSYPRQGARGTEAFF	TGTGCCAGCAGTTACCCCAGACAGGGGGCCCGAGGCACTGAAGCTTTCTTT
TRBJ2-1	many	TRBV4-3	-	CASSLRGGVPSYNEQFF	TGCGCCAGCAGCCTTCGGGGAGGAGTACCTTCCTACAATGAGCAGTTCTTC
TRBJ2-6	-	TRBV15	-	CATKLYSGANVLTF	TGTGCCACCAAGCTCTACTCTGGGGCCAACGTCCTGACTTTC
TRBJ2-5	many	TRBV6-2/TRBV6-3	-	CASSRLGETQYF	TGTGCCAGCAGCCGCCTGGGAGAGACCCAGTACTTC
TRBJ2-3	many	TRBV12-3/TRBV12-4	TRBD2	CASSLGTSGNTQYF	TGTGCCAGCAGTTTAGGGACTAGCGGGAATACGCAGTATTTT
TRBJ1-5	many	TRBV2	-	CASRYKTPYSNQPQHF	TGTGCCAGCAGATACAAGACACCCTATAGCAATCAGCCCCAGCATTTT